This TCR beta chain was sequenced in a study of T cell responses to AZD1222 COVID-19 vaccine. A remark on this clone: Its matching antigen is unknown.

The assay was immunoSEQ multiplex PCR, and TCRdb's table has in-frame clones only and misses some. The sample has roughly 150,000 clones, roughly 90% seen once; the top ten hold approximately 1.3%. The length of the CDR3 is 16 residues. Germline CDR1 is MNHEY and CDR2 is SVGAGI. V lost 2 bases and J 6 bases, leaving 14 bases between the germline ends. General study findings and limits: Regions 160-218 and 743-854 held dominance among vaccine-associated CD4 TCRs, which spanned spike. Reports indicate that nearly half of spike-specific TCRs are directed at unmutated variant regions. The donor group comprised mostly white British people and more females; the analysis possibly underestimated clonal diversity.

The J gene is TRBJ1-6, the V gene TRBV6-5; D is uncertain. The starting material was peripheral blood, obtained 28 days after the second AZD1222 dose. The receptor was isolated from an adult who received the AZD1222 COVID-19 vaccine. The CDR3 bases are TGTGCCAGCAGTTACCGGCAGGCCGGTCTTAATTCACCCCTCCACTTT. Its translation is CASSYRQAGLNSPLHF.